This entry lists 19 T cell receptor beta chains sequenced from one sample in a study of radiation and T cells in renal cell carcinoma. Sample time point: blood 4 weeks post-SBRT, at nephrectomy. Treatment here: 15 Gy SBRT to primary tumor, nephrectomy 4 weeks later. The repertoire was sequenced with immunoSEQ multiplex PCR; TCRdb's copy has only in-frame clones and lacks some. The table has 150,000 or so clones, about 88% seen once; the top ten hold approximately 11%. The sequenced sample was blood, obtained from a patient whose treatment included radiotherapy and nephrectomy. The receptors were gathered from a woman between 45 and 60 years old with renal cell carcinoma.

J is TRBJ2-5 and V is TRBV6-1; 9 nucleotides agree with TRBD1. Germline trimming cut 4 bases from V and 5 bases from J; bases unmatched to any gene: 5. CDR1 is MNHNS and CDR2 is SASEGT in the germline V gene. This CDR3 has 14 residues. CDR3 nucleotides: TGTGCCAGCAGTGTGGACAGGGGACACGAGACCCAGTACTTC. Protein sequence: CASSVDRGHETQYF.

This clone was picked up a small number of times. The genes are TRBV19 and TRBJ1-6; no firm D call. The V end lost 6 bases, the J end lost 0 bases, and 12 bases lay between the germline ends. This CDR3 spans 16 amino acids. Germline CDR1 is LNHDA and CDR2 is SQIVND (reference sequence). Written as DNA, the CDR3 is TGTGCCAGTAGAGTTAACTGGAGCTCCTATAATTCACCCCTCCACTTT. Its protein product is CASRVNWSSYNSPLHF.

V usage is TRBV2 and J usage is TRBJ2-5, with TRBD1 matching over 7 bases. CDR3 length: 14 residues. The germline V gene encodes CDR1 SNHLY and CDR2 FYNNEI. Trimming removed 7 bases from V and 6 bases from J; junction bases left unmatched: 11. CDR3 loop: CASMRKGARQTQYF. The CDR3 DNA follows: TGTGCCAGCATGAGAAAGGGGGCGCGCCAGACCCAGTACTTC.

CDR3 in DNA: TGCGCCAGCAGCCAAGATAGAGACAGAGGGGAGGCAGATACGCAGTATTTT. Its protein is CASSQDRDRGEADTQYF. J is TRBJ2-3 and V is TRBV4-1; possible D gene TRBD2, 6 bases. The CDR3 consists of 17 residues. Germline CDR1 reads MGHRA; CDR2 reads YSYEKL. Trimming took 0 bases from V and 4 from J, leaving 17 bases between them.

The chain employs TRBV7-9 and TRBJ1-2; TRBD1 agrees at 11 bases. This CDR3 contains 15 residues. The V gene end was trimmed by 2 bases and the J gene end by 6 bases; junction bases not matched to a gene: 5. Looked up from germline, CDR1 is SEHNR and CDR2 is FQNEAQ (reference sequence). The CDR3 sequence is CASSLLWTGGDGYTF. The CDR3 coding sequence is TGTGCCAGCAGCTTACTCTGGACAGGGGGCGATGGCTACACCTTC.

The J gene is TRBJ2-3, the V gene TRBV4-3, with 7 bases that match TRBD2. This CDR3 is built from 15 residues. Germline V CDR1 and CDR2: LGHNA, YSLEER. J was trimmed by 2 bases and V by 2 bases; bases with no gene match: 4. The CDR3 nucleotides read TGCGCCAGCAGCCAACTAGCGGAGATCACAGATACGCAGTATTTT. It is translated as CASSQLAEITDTQYF.

V is TRBV28 and J is TRBJ1-1; D unclear. The CDR3 consists of 13 residues. Germline CDR1 and CDR2: MDHEN and SYDVKM. V was pared by 7 bases and J by 5 bases, with 14 bases between. The chain's CDR3 is CASNPSGKTEAFF. In DNA form, the CDR3 reads TGTGCCAGCAACCCAAGTGGGAAGACTGAAGCTTTCTTT.

The V gene is TRBV25-1, the J gene TRBJ2-2, with 11 bases lining up with TRBD2. V trimming: 10 bases; J trimming: 8 bases; junction bases outside the gene matches: 12. This CDR3 contains 15 residues. Germline assignment: CDR1 MGHDK and CDR2 SYGVNS. The CDR3 nucleotides read TGTGCCACCTCTCTGGGACTAGCGGTGGAGGGGGAGCTGTTTTTT. The encoded protein is CATSLGLAVEGELFF.

This clone has just one count. V gene TRBV7-2 combines with J gene TRBJ1-1, with TRBD1 matching 7 bases. Germline trimming cut 5 bases from V and 3 bases from J; bases unmatched to any gene: 12. CDR1 and CDR2 (germline): SGHTA, FQGNSA. The CDR3 length is 16 residues. In nucleotides, the CDR3 is TGTGCCAGCAGCACCCCTGCGGGACAGACTCACACTGAAGCTTTCTTT. Protein sequence: CASSTPAGQTHTEAFF.

V and J are TRBV6-1 and TRBJ2-7; 7 nucleotides align to TRBD1. Germline values: CDR1 MNHNS, CDR2 SASEGT. With V trimmed by 7 bases and J by 2 bases, 8 bases remained unmatched. The CDR3 totals 14 residues. The chain's CDR3 is CASIDRDRTYEQYF. The DNA of the CDR3 is TGTGCCAGCATTGATCGGGACAGAACCTACGAGCAGTACTTC.

The V gene is TRBV2, the J gene TRBJ1-5; maybe TRBD1 (5 bases). This CDR3 has 14 residues. CDR1 and CDR2 (germline): SNHLY, FYNNEI. Trimming took 3 bases from V and 7 from J, leaving 13 bases between them. The DNA of the CDR3 is TGTGCCAGCAGTGAGATCCAGGGCAGGCAGCCCCAGCATTTT. It specifies CASSEIQGRQPQHF.

This clone occurred a few times. This chain joins TRBV4-2 and TRBJ2-1, with a possible D match to TRBD2 (5 bases). Per germline, CDR1 LGHNA and CDR2 YNFKEQ. The ends were cut back, 1 base at V and 0 bases at J, with 7 bases in the middle. This CDR3 has 15 amino acids. This CDR3 is CASSQGESSYNEQFF. CDR3 nucleotides: TGTGCCAGCAGCCAAGGGGAGAGCTCCTACAATGAGCAGTTCTTC.

This clone was found once. The chain carries TRBV25-1 and TRBJ2-6; D gene unclear. This CDR3 has 15 amino acids. In germline, CDR1 is MGHDK, CDR2 SYGVNS. The V and J ends lost 3 bases and 0 bases respectively, with 6 bases between them. The CDR3 sequence: CASSDHSSGANVLTF. CDR3 nucleotide sequence: TGTGCCAGCAGTGACCATAGCTCTGGGGCCAACGTCCTGACTTTC.

The rearrangement uses TRBV15 and TRBJ2-5; perhaps TRBD2 as D (6 bases). The CDR3 runs 16 residues. V was clipped by 3 bases and J by 2 bases, with 16 bases between them. CDR1 is LNHNV, CDR2 YYDKDF, per germline (reference sequence). The CDR3 DNA follows: TGTGCCACCAGCAGGGCGGTCGGGAGCGGGCAAGAGACCCAGTACTTC. This sequence encodes CATSRAVGSGQETQYF.

As DNA, the CDR3 is TGTGCCAGCAGAGGTAGCGGGGGGGCTTACAATGAGCAGTTCTTC. This codes for CASRGSGGAYNEQFF. The rearrangement joins TRBV2 to TRBJ2-1, with 11 bases that match TRBD2. The junction had 5 bases not matched to a gene; V was cut back by 6 bases and J by 4 bases. CDR3 length equals 15 residues. Germline V gene data show CDR1 as SNHLY and CDR2 as FYNNEI.

The chain combines TRBV6-1 with TRBJ2-2; D is ambiguous. Trimming removed 2 bases from V and 1 base from J, with 2 bases in between. Germline V CDR1 and CDR2: MNHNS, SASEGT. This CDR3 spans 13 amino acids. The CDR3 loop reads CASSEWNTGELFF. The CDR3 nucleotides read TGTGCCAGCAGTGAATGGAACACCGGGGAGCTGTTTTTT.

The chain has TRBV19 and TRBJ2-4, with D possibly TRBD1 on 6 matching bases. Trimming cost V 0 bases and J 2 bases, with 17 bases left between them. Germline V gives CDR1 LNHDA, CDR2 SQIVND (reference sequence). This CDR3 spans 18 amino acids. The CDR3 region is CASSIDVWDTEPKNIQYF. The CDR3 bases are TGTGCCAGTAGTATAGATGTTTGGGACACGGAACCCAAAAACATTCAGTACTTC.

In nucleotides, the CDR3 is TGTGCCAGCAGACCCGTTCGGGGGGCCAACGTCCTGACTTTC. This codes for CASRPVRGANVLTF. The V and J genes are TRBV6-1 and TRBJ2-6, with D unclear. Germline V lookup: CDR1 MNHNS, CDR2 SASEGT. The CDR3 contains 14 residues. Between the trimmed V and J ends, which lost 6 bases and 4 bases, there was a span of 10 bases.

The genes are TRBV7-9 and TRBJ2-3; D remains ambiguous. V dropped 1 base and J dropped 3 bases, with 11 bases sitting between them. Per the germline V gene, CDR1 is SEHNR and CDR2 is FQNEAQ (reference sequence). This CDR3 spans 15 amino acids. DNA for the CDR3: TGTGCCAGCAGCTTAGTCGCGCTGGGTACAGATACGCAGTATTTT. Translation gives CASSLVALGTDTQYF.